This TCR beta chain was captured in a study of blood T cell repertoires in COVID-19 (dated by TCRdb to between 2020 and 2021). Notes on the research overall: Samples from collaborators originated in the United States, Italy and Spain and spanned both the acute and convalescent phases of COVID-19. The material from the prospective study consisted of cDNA or gDNA derived from T cells, B-cell-depleted T cells, or PBMCs. Deeply sampled blood TCRbeta repertoires from subjects exposed to, actively infected with, or recovered from COVID-19 were included in the dataset. The repertoires were made available in a free public database intended to serve as a resource for research on the immune response to SARS-CoV-2. Samples were obtained from the ongoing ImmuneRACE study (first 160 participants) and from roughly 1,300 subjects provided by 6 global collaborators. Nearly every sample came with metadata listing a de-identified subject ID, COVID-19 status, age in years and sex. HLA class I and class II types, where available, came from metadata supplied by the sample provider rather than from assay-based typing.

Another Seattle source contributed samples from volunteer blood donors who had recovered from COVID-19. The collaborating institutions used their own protocols to collect whole blood in K2EDTA tubes. For TCRbeta analysis, collaborator samples were shipped as frozen whole blood, as isolated PBMCs, or as DNA extracted from either sample type. CDR1 and CDR2 (MNHEY, SVGEGT) derive from the germline V gene. V is pruned by 6 bases and J by 2 bases, leaving 10 bases of the junction without a gene match. From its cysteine to its phenylalanine, the CDR3 spans 16 amino acids. The retained sequence is limited to the CDR3, 48 bases, with the frame set at the first base. TCRbeta CDR3 regions were amplified from genomic DNA using the immunoSEQ Assay, a bias-controlled multiplex PCR. For the original study's pipeline: Nucleated cell counts per sample were estimated from amplification of reference gene primers within the assay. To quantify the absolute abundance of each unique TCRbeta CDR3 rearrangement, sequence reads were collapsed and filtered. For each sample, productive Simpson clonality was calculated as the square root of Simpson's diversity index across productive rearrangements. This is the immuneACCESS table as TCRdb keeps it, with only in-frame sequences that have V and J called. A part of the clones is gone; compared with another copy, unresolved V genes explain less than half, and the rest is unexplained. V, J and clone size were drawn from that table, and D and trimming were deduced from the DNA. This sample gives about 130,000 clones in total; roughly 83% of them show up just once. 9.5% to 15% of the sample is in the top ten clones.

Broader findings and caveats from the paper: Clinical and demographic metadata were provided uncurated, with the amount varying by source and participant.

Regarding this clone: Its antigen is still unknown. There are no base qualities to consult, and no much larger clone falls within one base.

Material for sequencing was peripheral blood. The sequence was obtained from a woman aged 25 to 39 who had recovered from COVID-19. Rearrangement joined TRBV6-2 or TRBV6-3 to TRBJ1-1, with TRBD1 identical over 9 junction bases. The CDR3 corresponds to CASSSVPGQGNTEAFF. At the DNA level, the sequence is TGTGCCAGCAGCTCCGTTCCGGGACAGGGAAACACTGAAGCTTTCTTT.